The entry below gives a single TCR beta chain sequence along with its context. The CDR3 consists of 13 residues. The germline V gene encodes CDR1 SEHNR and CDR2 FQNEAQ (reference sequence). The V and J ends lost 7 bases and 8 bases respectively, with 17 bases between them. As for treatment: randomized to nivolumab then ipilimumab (arm A) or the reverse (arm B). No patient had prior DNA-damaging chemotherapy. Live CD3+CD8+ CD19− CD56− cells were sorted from PBMCs. The sample belongs to a study of sequential checkpoint blockade in melanoma. About the study: First-line arms were nivolumab then ipilimumab, or the reverse, randomized 1:1. Both treatment sequences were followed by maintenance nivolumab.

Assay used: immunoSEQ multiplex PCR; TCRdb lists only in-frame clones, some missing. The sample holds 15,000 or so clones, around 92% seen once. The material sequenced was CD8+ T cells sorted from blood (inferred from file names), taken from a patient given nivolumab and ipilimumab in sequence. The gene calls are TRBV7-9 and TRBJ1-2; D not certain. The sequence was obtained from a human donor with melanoma. Here the CDR3 DNA reads TGTGCCAGCACCCCAGCCAGGATTAACGGCTACACCTTC. Amino acids: CASTPARINGYTF.